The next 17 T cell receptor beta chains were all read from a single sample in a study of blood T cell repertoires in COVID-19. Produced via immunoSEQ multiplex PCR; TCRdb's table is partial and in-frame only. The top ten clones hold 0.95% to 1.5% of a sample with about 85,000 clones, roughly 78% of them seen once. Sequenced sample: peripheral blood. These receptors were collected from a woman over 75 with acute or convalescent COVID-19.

The CDR3 reads CASGDGGYYGYTF. DNA for the CDR3: TGTGCCAGTGGGGACGGAGGGTACTATGGCTACACCTTC. This chain links TRBV19 with TRBJ1-2; perhaps TRBD1 as D (5 bases). The V end lost 8 bases, the J end lost 3 bases, and 13 bases lay between the germline ends. The CDR3 covers 13 residues. Germline-derived CDR1 and CDR2 are LNHDA and SQIVND (reference sequence).

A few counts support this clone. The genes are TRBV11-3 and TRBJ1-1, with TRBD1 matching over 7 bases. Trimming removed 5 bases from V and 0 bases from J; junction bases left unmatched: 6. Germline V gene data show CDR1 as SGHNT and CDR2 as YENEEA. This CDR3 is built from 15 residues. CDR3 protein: CASSPTTGMNTEAFF. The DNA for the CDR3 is TGTGCCAGCAGCCCGACGACAGGGATGAACACTGAAGCTTTCTTT.

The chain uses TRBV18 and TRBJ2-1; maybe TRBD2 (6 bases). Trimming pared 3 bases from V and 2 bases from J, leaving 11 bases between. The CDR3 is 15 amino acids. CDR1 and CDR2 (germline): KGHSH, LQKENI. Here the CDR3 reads CASSPPGLAYNEQFF. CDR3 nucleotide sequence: TGTGCCAGCTCACCCCCGGGACTGGCCTACAATGAGCAGTTCTTC. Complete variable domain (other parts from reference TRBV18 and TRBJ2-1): NAGVMQNPRHLVRRRGQEARLRCSPMKGHSHVYWYRQLPEEGLKFMVYLQKENIIDESGMPKERFSAEFPKEGPSILRIQQVVRGDSAAYFCASSPPGLAYNEQFFGPGTRLTVL.

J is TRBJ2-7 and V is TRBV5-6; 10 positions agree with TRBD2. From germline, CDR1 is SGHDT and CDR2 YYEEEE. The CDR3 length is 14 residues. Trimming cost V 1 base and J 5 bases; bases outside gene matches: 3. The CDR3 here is CASSLLAGENEQYF. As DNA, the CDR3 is TGTGCCAGCAGCTTGCTAGCGGGAGAGAACGAGCAGTACTTC.

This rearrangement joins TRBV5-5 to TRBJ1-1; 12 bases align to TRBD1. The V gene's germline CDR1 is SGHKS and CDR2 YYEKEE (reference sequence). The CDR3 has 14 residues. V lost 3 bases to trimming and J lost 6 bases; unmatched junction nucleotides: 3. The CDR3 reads CASSWGQGAAEAFF. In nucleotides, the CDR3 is TGTGCCAGCAGCTGGGGACAGGGGGCCGCTGAAGCTTTCTTT.

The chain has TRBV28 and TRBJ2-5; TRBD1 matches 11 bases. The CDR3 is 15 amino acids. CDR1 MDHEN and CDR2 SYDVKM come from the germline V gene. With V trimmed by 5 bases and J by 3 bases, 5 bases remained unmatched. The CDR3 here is CASSPSGQGEETQYF. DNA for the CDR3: TGTGCCAGCAGTCCCTCGGGACAGGGGGAAGAGACCCAGTACTTC.

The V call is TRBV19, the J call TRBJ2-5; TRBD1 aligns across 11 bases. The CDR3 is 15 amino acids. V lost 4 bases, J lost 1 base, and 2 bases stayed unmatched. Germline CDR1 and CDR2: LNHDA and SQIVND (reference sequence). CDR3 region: CASSTGTGGQETQYF. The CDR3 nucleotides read TGTGCCAGTAGTACCGGGACAGGGGGCCAAGAGACCCAGTACTTC.

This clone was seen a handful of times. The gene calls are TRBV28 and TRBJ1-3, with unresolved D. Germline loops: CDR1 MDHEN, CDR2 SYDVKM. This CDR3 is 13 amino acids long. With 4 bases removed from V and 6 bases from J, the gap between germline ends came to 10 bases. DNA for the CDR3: TGTGCCAGCAGTTCAGGACTCAAAAACACCATATATTTT. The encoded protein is CASSSGLKNTIYF.

The CDR3 bases are TGTGCCAGCAGTCCTGAGAACTACGAGCAGTACTTC. Protein sequence: CASSPENYEQYF. The chain has TRBV2 and TRBJ2-7; no clear D. Trimming pared 5 bases from V and 3 bases from J, leaving 8 bases between. Germline values: CDR1 SNHLY, CDR2 FYNNEI. CDR3 size: 12 residues. The full variable domain, completed using reference TRBV2 and TRBJ2-7, is EPEVTQTPSHQVTQMGQEVILRCVPISNHLYFYWYRQILGQKVEFLVSFYNNEISEKSEIFDDQFSVERPDGSNFTLKIRSTKLEDSAMYFCASSPENYEQYFGPGTRLTVT.

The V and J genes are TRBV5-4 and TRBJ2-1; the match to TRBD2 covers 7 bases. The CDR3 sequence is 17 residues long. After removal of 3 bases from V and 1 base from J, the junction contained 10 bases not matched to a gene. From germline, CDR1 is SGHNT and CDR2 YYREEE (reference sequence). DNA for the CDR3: TGTGCCAGCAGCTCCCCGTATGGCGGGGGTTCCTACAATGAGCAGTTCTTC. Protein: CASSSPYGGGSYNEQFF.

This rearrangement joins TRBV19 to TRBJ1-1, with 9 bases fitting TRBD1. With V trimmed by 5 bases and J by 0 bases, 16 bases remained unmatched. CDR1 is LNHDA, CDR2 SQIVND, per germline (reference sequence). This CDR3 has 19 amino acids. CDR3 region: CASSVQPGQGWRMNTEAFF. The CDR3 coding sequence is TGTGCCAGTAGTGTCCAGCCGGGACAGGGTTGGAGAATGAACACTGAAGCTTTCTTT.

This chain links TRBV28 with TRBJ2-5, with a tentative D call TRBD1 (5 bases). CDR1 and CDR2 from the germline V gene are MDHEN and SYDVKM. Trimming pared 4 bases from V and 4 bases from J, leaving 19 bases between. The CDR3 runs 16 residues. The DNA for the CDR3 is TGTGCCAGCAGTTCAGATCTTTTAAGGGGTCGAGAGACCCAGTACTTC. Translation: CASSSDLLRGRETQYF.

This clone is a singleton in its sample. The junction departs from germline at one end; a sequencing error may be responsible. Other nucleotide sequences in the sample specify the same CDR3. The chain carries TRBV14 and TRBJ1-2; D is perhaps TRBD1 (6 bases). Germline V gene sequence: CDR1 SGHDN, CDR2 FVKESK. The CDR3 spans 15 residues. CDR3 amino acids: CASSQLTGGPTGYTF. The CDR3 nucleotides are TGTGCCAGCAGCCAACTCACGGGGGGCCCGACCGGCTACACCTTT.

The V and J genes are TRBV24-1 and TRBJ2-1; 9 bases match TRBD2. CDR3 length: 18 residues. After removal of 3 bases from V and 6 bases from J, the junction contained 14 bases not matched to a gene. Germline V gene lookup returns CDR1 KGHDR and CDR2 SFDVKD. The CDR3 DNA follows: TGTGCCACCAGTGATCCCCCGGGCAGCGGGAGGACCAGCAATGAGCAGTTCTTC. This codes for CATSDPPGSGRTSNEQFF.

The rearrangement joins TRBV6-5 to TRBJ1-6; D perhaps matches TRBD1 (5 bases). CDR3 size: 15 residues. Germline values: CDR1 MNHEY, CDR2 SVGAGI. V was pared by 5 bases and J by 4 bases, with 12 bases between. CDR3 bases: TGTGCCAGCAGTCCCGACAGACCGTATAATTCACCCCTCCACTTT. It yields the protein CASSPDRPYNSPLHF.

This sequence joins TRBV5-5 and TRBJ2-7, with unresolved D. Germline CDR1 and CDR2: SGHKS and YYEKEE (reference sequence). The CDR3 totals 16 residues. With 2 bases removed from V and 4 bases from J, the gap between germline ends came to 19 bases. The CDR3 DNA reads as TGTGCCAGCAGCTTCTCTTGGGCAGCCGATACTTACGAGCAGTACTTC. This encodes CASSFSWAADTYEQYF.

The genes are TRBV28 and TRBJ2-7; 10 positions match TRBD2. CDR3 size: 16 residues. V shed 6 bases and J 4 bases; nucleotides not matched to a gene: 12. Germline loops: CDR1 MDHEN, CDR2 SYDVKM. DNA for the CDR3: TGTGCCAGCAGGGGAGCGGGAGGGCCTCACCGATACGAGCAGTACTTC. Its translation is CASRGAGGPHRYEQYF.